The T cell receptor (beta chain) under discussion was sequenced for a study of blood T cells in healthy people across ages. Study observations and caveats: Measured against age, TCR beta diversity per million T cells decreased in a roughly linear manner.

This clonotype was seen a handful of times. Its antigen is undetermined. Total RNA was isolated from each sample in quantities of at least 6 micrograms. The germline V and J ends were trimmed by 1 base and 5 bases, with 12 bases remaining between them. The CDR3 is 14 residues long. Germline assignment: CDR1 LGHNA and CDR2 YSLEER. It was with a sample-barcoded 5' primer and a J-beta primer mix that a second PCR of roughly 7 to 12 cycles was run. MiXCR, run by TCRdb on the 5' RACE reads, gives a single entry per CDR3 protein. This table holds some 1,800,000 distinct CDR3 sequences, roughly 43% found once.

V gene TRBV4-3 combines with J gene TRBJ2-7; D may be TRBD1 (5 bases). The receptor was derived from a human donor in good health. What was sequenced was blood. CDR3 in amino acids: CASSQGDWGDEQYF. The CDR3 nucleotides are TGCGCCAGCAGCCAAGGAGACTGGGGCGACGAGCAGTACTTC.